The present TCR beta chain was sequenced within a study of T cell responses to AZD1222 COVID-19 vaccine. Turning to the study itself: Samples with a second dose at about 4 or about 12 weeks were pooled together.

Sequencing was performed with immunoSEQ multiplex PCR; in TCRdb, only in-frame clones are kept and a portion is missing. The sample has about 140,000 clones, roughly 90% seen once. The CDR3 runs 16 residues. With 0 bases clipped from V and 8 bases from J, the junction kept 11 bases outside the gene matches. Germline CDR1 reads LGHNA; CDR2 reads YSLEER. This receptor was taken from an adult in good health. The rearrangement links TRBV4-3 to TRBJ1-2; 8 nucleotides agree with TRBD1. The specimen was peripheral blood, collected on day 0 of AZD1222 vaccination. CDR3 residues: CASSQELGRGPTGYTF. DNA of the CDR3: TGCGCCAGCAGCCAAGAGTTGGGCAGGGGGCCCACGGGCTACACCTTC.